These 32 T cell receptor beta chains share one sample of origin, sequenced in a study of preoperative IRX-2 immunotherapy in early breast cancer. Regarding treatment: preoperative locoregional IRX-2 cytokine immunotherapy. Only in-frame clones appear in the TCRdb table, and some are missing; sequencing was by immunoSEQ multiplex PCR. The sample shows about 6,200 clones, 60% to 85% of them seen only once. The source material was tumor tissue, sampled before IRX-2 immunotherapy. The receptors were gathered from a human donor with breast cancer.

The chain is built from TRBV28 and TRBJ2-5; D unclear. CDR1 MDHEN and CDR2 SYDVKM come from the germline V gene. V was clipped by 2 bases and J by 3 bases, with 7 bases between them. The length of the CDR3 is 13 residues. DNA for the CDR3: TGTGCCAGCAGTTTAATCCCGAAAGAGACCCAGTACTTC. It translates to CASSLIPKETQYF.

The chain employs TRBV11-3 and TRBJ2-1; a possible D gene is TRBD1 (6 bases). In germline, CDR1 is SGHNT, CDR2 YENEEA. This CDR3 is built from 15 residues. V was shortened by 3 bases and J by 0 bases, with 9 bases between the two germline ends. The CDR3 sequence is CASSFGQSSYNEQFF. In DNA form, the CDR3 reads TGTGCCAGCAGCTTTGGACAGAGCTCCTACAATGAGCAGTTCTTC.

This clone was observed once. The chain recombines TRBV18 with TRBJ1-1, with TRBD1 identical over 8 bases. CDR1 KGHSH and CDR2 LQKENI come from the germline V gene. Losses at the gene ends were 4 bases for V and 3 bases for J; bases not matched to a gene: 4. The CDR3 extends over 14 amino acids. CDR3 sequence: CASSLGTGDTEAFF. The CDR3 region has the DNA TGTGCCAGCTCACTCGGGACAGGAGACACTGAAGCTTTCTTT. Full variable domain (rest looked up from reference TRBV18 and TRBJ1-1): NAGVMQNPRHLVRRRGQEARLRCSPMKGHSHVYWYRQLPEEGLKFMVYLQKENIIDESGMPKERFSAEFPKEGPSILRIQQVVRGDSAAYFCASSLGTGDTEAFFGQGTRLTVV.

About this clone itself: Sequence at one end of the junction differs from germline and may be a read error. The chain uses TRBV6-8 and TRBJ1-2, with D possibly matching TRBD1 (5 bases). Germline V gene lookup returns CDR1 MNHGY and CDR2 SAAAGT. This CDR3 contains 13 residues. CDR3 bases: TGTGCCAGCAGTTTATCCCGTCGGGCAGGGCCCTTCTTC. Translation: CASSLSRRAGPFF.

V gene TRBV6-8 combines with J gene TRBJ1-5; possible D gene TRBD1, 5 bases. V was shortened by 6 bases and J by 9 bases, with 18 bases between the two germline ends. CDR3 length: 14 amino acids. The germline CDR1 and CDR2 sequences are MNHGY and SAAAGT. In DNA, the CDR3 is TGTGCCAGCAGAACAACAGGTGGTCGCTTGCCCCAGCATTTT. It yields the protein CASRTTGGRLPQHF.

This clone ranks as medium-sized. The chain combines TRBV28 with TRBJ2-7; D not certain. V was trimmed by 6 bases and J by 8 bases, leaving 14 bases between them. CDR1 MDHEN and CDR2 SYDVKM come from the germline V gene. CDR3 length equals 12 residues. CDR3 residues: CASSPPRAKQYF. In DNA, the CDR3 is TGTGCCAGCAGCCCCCCCCGAGCCAAGCAGTACTTC.

The table lists this clone with a few counts. The chain recombines TRBV6-8 with TRBJ2-7, with D possibly TRBD1 on 6 matching bases. V lost 3 bases and J 3 bases, leaving 12 bases between the germline ends. The CDR3 runs 14 residues. Germline CDR1 and CDR2: MNHGY and SAAAGT. The CDR3: CASSYYREGYEQYF. DNA of the CDR3: TGTGCCAGCAGTTATTACAGGGAAGGCTACGAGCAGTACTTC.

By share, this clone counts as medium-sized. The V call is TRBV14, the J call TRBJ1-1; D ambiguous. This CDR3 spans 13 amino acids. The V and J ends lost 4 bases and 4 bases respectively, with 10 bases between them. Germline values: CDR1 SGHDN, CDR2 FVKESK. The CDR3 protein is CASSLGAGTEAFF. The CDR3 nucleotides read TGTGCCAGCAGCCTAGGAGCAGGCACTGAAGCTTTCTTT.

The chain has TRBV19 and TRBJ1-1, with D hard to call. Looked up from germline, CDR1 is LNHDA and CDR2 is SQIVND (reference sequence). There are 15 residues in the CDR3. V was clipped by 5 bases and J by 1 base, with 14 bases between them. In nucleotides, the CDR3 is TGTGCCAGTAGTCAAACAGCGATTACGAACACTGAAGCTTTCTTT. This gives the protein CASSQTAITNTEAFF.

Here the CDR3 DNA reads TGTGCCAGCAGCTTAGTAATCTCTGGAAACACCATATATTTT. It translates to CASSLVISGNTIYF. This chain links TRBV11-3 with TRBJ1-3; no clear D gene. Trimming cost V 1 base and J 0 bases, with 4 bases left between them. CDR3 length: 14 amino acids. The germline V gene has CDR1 SGHNT and CDR2 YENEEA.

This rearrangement joins TRBV5-1 to TRBJ2-3; D tentatively fits TRBD1 or TRBD2 (6 bases each). The CDR3 is made up of 16 amino acids. Germline V gene data show CDR1 as SGHRS and CDR2 as YFSETQ. V shed 0 bases and J shed 2 bases, with 13 bases lying between them. The CDR3 coding sequence is TGCGCCAGCAGCTTGGGGACGGGGGCCGCCACAGATACGCAGTATTTT. This gives the protein CASSLGTGAATDTQYF. The variable domain in full, completed from reference TRBV5-1 and TRBJ2-3, reads KAGVTQTPRYLIKTRGQQVTLSCSPISGHRSVSWYQQTPGQGLQFLFEYFSETQRNKGNFPGRFSGRQFSNSRSEMNVSTLELGDSALYLCASSLGTGAATDTQYFGPGTRLTVL.

The J gene is TRBJ1-4, the V gene TRBV7-1; D is unresolved. TRBV7-1 is annotated as an ORF whose role is uncertain. V was trimmed by 3 bases and J by 5 bases, leaving 13 bases between them. The CDR3 covers 15 residues. The CDR3 loop reads CASSSRQDANEKLFF. CDR3 coding DNA: TGTGCCAGCAGCTCCCGCCAGGACGCCAATGAAAAACTGTTTTTT.

The chain carries TRBV30 and TRBJ1-1; D call uncertain. CDR3 length: 13 residues. Germline CDR1 is GTSNPN and CDR2 is SVGIG (reference sequence). Trimming removed 2 bases at V and 3 bases at J, with 10 bases between. The CDR3 DNA reads as TGTGCCTGGAGTCTTAGCCACCACACTGAAGCTTTCTTT. Its translation: CAWSLSHHTEAFF.

CDR3 protein: CASSQTGIGSPLHF. In DNA, the CDR3 is TGTGCCAGCAGCCAGACAGGGATTGGTTCACCCCTCCACTTT. The chain links TRBV11-3 to TRBJ1-6, with 7 bases matching TRBD1. V shed 5 bases and J 9 bases; nucleotides not matched to a gene: 7. From germline, CDR1 is SGHNT and CDR2 YENEEA. The CDR3 runs 14 residues. The whole variable domain, filled in from reference TRBV11-3 and TRBJ1-6, reads EAGVVQSPRYKIIEKKQPVAFWCNPISGHNTLYWYLQNLGQGPELLIRYENEEAVDDSQLPKDRFSAERLKGVDSTLKIQPAELGDSAVYLCASSQTGIGSPLHFGNGTRLTVT.

The chain uses TRBV5-1 and TRBJ2-3; possibly TRBD2 for D (5 bases). The germline V gene has CDR1 SGHRS and CDR2 YFSETQ. V lost 0 bases and J 5 bases, leaving 10 bases between the germline ends. This CDR3 contains 14 residues. CDR3 amino acids: CASSLASGEDTQYF. CDR3 nucleotide sequence: TGCGCCAGCAGCTTGGCCAGCGGAGAAGATACGCAGTATTTT.

This clone came up a few times. This chain links TRBV15 with TRBJ2-1, with D perhaps assigned TRBD1 or TRBD2 (5 bases each). The CDR3 contains 14 residues. V was cut by 8 bases and J by 7 bases, with 18 bases left in between. In germline, CDR1 is LNHNV, CDR2 YYDKDF (reference sequence). The CDR3 here is CATRAEGPLNEQFF. The DNA of the CDR3 is TGTGCCACCCGGGCTGAGGGGCCTTTGAATGAGCAGTTCTTC.

By its share, this clone is large. The chain employs TRBV11-3 and TRBJ1-1, with a possible D match to TRBD1 (5 bases). The CDR3 sequence is 14 residues long. Trimming took off 4 bases at V and 5 bases at J, with 14 bases between the two ends. CDR1 and CDR2 (germline): SGHNT, YENEEA. In DNA, the CDR3 is TGTGCCAGCAGCTACCCCTCGGGGGGGACTGAAGCTTTCTTT. This sequence encodes CASSYPSGGTEAFF.

The chain's CDR3 is CASTKSSGGVGDTQYF. The DNA of the CDR3 is TGTGCCAGCACCAAATCTAGCGGGGGGGTTGGAGATACGCAGTATTTT. The chain recombines TRBV28 with TRBJ2-3; TRBD2 matches 12 bases. Germline V gene sequence: CDR1 MDHEN, CDR2 SYDVKM. With 7 bases clipped from V and 5 bases from J, the junction kept 10 bases outside the gene matches. This CDR3 comprises 16 residues.

The J gene is TRBJ1-5, the V gene TRBV19; unclear D gene. The germline V gene has CDR1 LNHDA and CDR2 SQIVND (reference sequence). This CDR3 spans 14 amino acids. V was pared by 3 bases and J by 11 bases, with 17 bases between. The CDR3 sequence: CASSIQSPALAQHF. In DNA, the CDR3 is TGTGCCAGTAGTATTCAAAGTCCGGCCCTGGCCCAGCATTTT.

The chain recombines TRBV11-3 with TRBJ2-1; 14 nucleotides agree with TRBD2. This CDR3 region has 16 residues. CDR1 SGHNT and CDR2 YENEEA come from the germline V gene. Losses at the gene ends were 5 bases for V and 8 bases for J; bases not matched to a gene: 8. Written as DNA, the CDR3 is TGTGCCAGCAGCCCCCGGACTAGCGGGGGGTTCCATGAGCAGTTCTTC. Protein: CASSPRTSGGFHEQFF.

The chain has TRBV9 and TRBJ2-7; D gene ambiguous. Trimming removed 1 base at V and 5 bases at J, with 10 bases between. This CDR3 contains 13 residues. Germline lookup yields CDR1 SGDLS and CDR2 YYNGEE. The CDR3 here is CASSVMAGNEQYF. In DNA form, the CDR3 reads TGTGCCAGCAGCGTAATGGCCGGCAACGAGCAGTACTTC.

The rearrangement links TRBV6-9 to TRBJ1-3; D uncertain. The length of the CDR3 is 15 residues. The germline CDR1 and CDR2 sequences are MNHGY and SVAAGI. The V end was cut by 3 bases, the J end by 0 bases, with 9 bases between. CDR3 amino acids: CASSYLGNSGNTIYF. DNA for the CDR3: TGTGCCAGCAGTTACCTAGGGAACTCTGGAAACACCATATATTTT.

This clone is large. The chain is built from TRBV11-3 and TRBJ2-3, with 9 bases aligning to TRBD2. The CDR3 spans 18 residues. The J segment lost 1 base and the V segment lost 1 base, leaving 9 bases of the junction unmatched. Germline V gene sequence: CDR1 SGHNT, CDR2 YENEEA. The CDR3 nucleotides are TGTGCCAGCAGCTTAGGGCGGGGGGGCTCGGATGGCACAGATACGCAGTATTTT. It encodes CASSLGRGGSDGTDTQYF.

This chain uses TRBV7-8 with TRBJ1-5; D is possibly TRBD1 (5 bases). Trimming stripped 4 bases from V and 3 bases from J, with 7 bases between. CDR3 length equals 13 residues. Germline V gives CDR1 SGHVS, CDR2 FQNEAQ. CDR3 coding DNA: TGTGCCAGCAGCTCGGACACCAATCAGCCCCAGCATTTT. The encoded protein is CASSSDTNQPQHF.

The gene calls are TRBV11-3 and TRBJ1-1; D unclear. V was cut by 5 bases and J by 1 base, with 11 bases left in between. The CDR3 contains 14 residues. CDR1 is SGHNT, CDR2 YENEEA, per germline. In DNA form, the CDR3 reads TGTGCCAGCAGCCTCGACGGTACGAACACTGAAGCTTTCTTT. As protein: CASSLDGTNTEAFF.

This clone was seen once. The gene calls are TRBV6-8 and TRBJ1-5; 9 bases fit TRBD1. The CDR3 extends over 17 amino acids. From germline, CDR1 is MNHGY and CDR2 SAAAGT. Germline trimming cut 5 bases from V and 2 bases from J; bases unmatched to any gene: 10. For the CDR3, the DNA is TGTGCCAGCAGTGGGGACAGGGAGTTTTTTCGCAATCAGCCCCAGCATTTT. This sequence encodes CASSGDREFFRNQPQHF.

The V call is TRBV5-1, the J call TRBJ2-2; D gene ambiguous. The V end was cut by 0 bases, the J end by 5 bases, with 11 bases between. The CDR3 totals 15 residues. CDR1 SGHRS and CDR2 YFSETQ come from the germline V gene. The CDR3 protein is CASSLDSTSTGELFF. As DNA, the CDR3 is TGCGCCAGCAGCTTGGACAGCACGAGTACCGGGGAGCTGTTTTTT.

This clone has just a few counts. The chain combines TRBV11-3 with TRBJ1-2, with D possibly matching TRBD1 (6 bases). V gave up 1 base and J gave up 8 bases, with 17 bases separating them. Germline loops: CDR1 SGHNT, CDR2 YENEEA. The CDR3 length is 15 residues. This CDR3 is CASSLGGGRVGGYTF. For the CDR3, the DNA is TGTGCCAGCAGCTTAGGCGGGGGGCGCGTCGGCGGCTACACCTTC. Together with reference TRBV11-3 and TRBJ1-2, the CDR3 gives the full variable domain: EAGVVQSPRYKIIEKKQPVAFWCNPISGHNTLYWYLQNLGQGPELLIRYENEEAVDDSQLPKDRFSAERLKGVDSTLKIQPAELGDSAVYLCASSLGGGRVGGYTFGSGTRLTVV.

V usage is TRBV6-8 and J usage is TRBJ2-2, with D uncertain. The CDR3 loop spans 15 amino acids. Trimming removed 1 base at V and 4 bases at J, with 10 bases between. Per germline, CDR1 MNHGY and CDR2 SAAAGT. The CDR3 bases are TGTGCCAGCAGTTACTTTGGCGAGAGCACCGGGGAGCTGTTTTTT. Its protein is CASSYFGESTGELFF.

This chain connects TRBV7-8 to TRBJ1-1; TRBD1 is a possible D gene (6 bases). Germline V gene lookup returns CDR1 SGHVS and CDR2 FQNEAQ. V was trimmed by 2 bases and J by 10 bases, leaving 14 bases between them. The CDR3 is 13 amino acids. CDR3 sequence (DNA): TGTGCCAGCAGCTTACGGGACATTTGGGGAGCTTTCTTT. Its protein is CASSLRDIWGAFF.

J is TRBJ1-5 and V is TRBV5-1; D gene ambiguous. The CDR3 covers 14 residues. Germline V gene data show CDR1 as SGHRS and CDR2 as YFSETQ. V lost 0 bases and J lost 6, with 10 bases in between. This chain's CDR3 is CASSLDSMGQPQHF. DNA of the CDR3: TGCGCCAGCAGCTTGGATTCAATGGGTCAGCCCCAGCATTTT.

The chain has TRBV7-7 and TRBJ1-1; the D gene is possibly TRBD1 (5 bases). The V end was cut by 3 bases, the J end by 4 bases, with 12 bases between. Germline CDR1 is SSHAT and CDR2 is FNYEAQ (reference sequence). The length of the CDR3 is 14 residues. CDR3 coding DNA: TGTGCCAGCAGCTTCAGGGATGGAAGCACTGAAGCTTTCTTT. Translation: CASSFRDGSTEAFF.